Below, 30 T cell receptor beta chains from the same sample are listed, as sequenced in a study of T cell clusters in autoimmune cytopenias. TRB amplification used around 0.25 ug of peripheral blood genomic DNA. Multiplex touch-down PCR amplified TRB using TRB-A and TRB-B pools in one tube. TCRdb re-analyzed the multiplex PCR reads; it lists each CDR3 protein once, without DNA. The specimen's table records a few thousand distinct CDR3 sequences. Input material: peripheral blood. The receptors here all came from a human donor with an autoimmune cytopenia or autoimmune hepatitis (not recorded which).

The chain uses TRBV30 and TRBJ2-2; TCRdb gives TRBD2 as the D gene, but with no DNA this cannot be confirmed. The CDR3 sequence is 16 residues long. CDR1 is GTSNPN, CDR2 SVGIG, per germline (reference sequence). The CDR3 is CAWSHLGGVPPGELFF. The whole variable domain, remainder taken from reference TRBV30 and TRBJ2-2, is SQTIHQWPATLVQPVGSPLSLECTVEGTSNPNLYWYRQAAGRGLQLLFYSVGIGQISSEVPQNLSASRPQDRQFILSSKKLLLSDSGFYLCAWSHLGGVPPGELFFGEGSRLTVL.

The chain recombines TRBV5-1 with TRBJ2-3; the D call from TCRdb, TRBD2, cannot be confirmed without DNA. The CDR3 spans 16 residues. Germline lookup yields CDR1 SGHRS and CDR2 YFSETQ. The CDR3 here is CASSFLGLPITDTQYF.

CDR3 in amino acids: CASGLTRAGGYTF. The V call is TRBV12-3 or TRBV12-4, the J call TRBJ1-2. CDR3 length: 13 amino acids.

Considering frequency, this clonotype is medium-sized (0.01 to 0.1%). The chain couples TRBV5-5 to TRBJ2-1; TCRdb designates TRBD1, a call that cannot be tested without DNA. Germline V gene sequence: CDR1 SGHKS, CDR2 YYEKEE (reference sequence). The CDR3 is 15 amino acids. CDR3: CASSLILPPANEQFF.

By frequency, this clonotype is medium-sized. The chain is built from TRBV18 and TRBJ2-3. The CDR3 is made up of 11 amino acids. Looked up from germline, CDR1 is KGHSH and CDR2 is LQKENI. The CDR3 reads CASSPGDTQYF.

The rearrangement links TRBV12-3 or TRBV12-4 to TRBJ2-5; TCRdb's D gene call, TRBD1, goes unchecked for lack of DNA. This CDR3 region has 14 residues. The CDR3 sequence: CASSYSGGGETQYF.

The chain carries TRBV29-1 and TRBJ2-7; lacking DNA, the TRBD2 call made by TCRdb goes unchecked. Germline CDR1 SQVTM, CDR2 ANQGSEA. The CDR3 totals 17 residues. The CDR3 loop is CSVEAPLLAGGPYEQYF.

J is TRBJ2-5 and V is TRBV6-1. The germline gives CDR1 MNHNS, CDR2 SASEGT. The CDR3 extends over 11 amino acids. The CDR3 loop is CASSDSETQYF.

This clonotype is identified as medium-sized from frequency. The chain combines TRBV19 with TRBJ1-5; TCRdb reports TRBD1, a call that lacks DNA to check it against. Germline V gene data show CDR1 as LNHDA and CDR2 as SQIVND (reference sequence). CDR3 length equals 16 residues. CDR3 loop: CASSMGAGASNQPQHF.

By frequency, this clonotype is medium-sized (0.01 to 0.1%). The CDR3 sequence is CSVPGRQGFGFGYTF. The genes are TRBV29-1 and TRBJ1-2; without DNA, the TCRdb call of TRBD1 cannot be checked. The germline V gene has CDR1 SQVTM and CDR2 ANQGSEA. CDR3 length: 15 residues.

The gene calls are TRBV20-1 and TRBJ1-1; as DNA is missing, the TRBD1 call by TCRdb cannot be tested. Germline V gene sequence: CDR1 DFQATT, CDR2 SNEGSKA (reference sequence). The CDR3 sequence is 14 residues long. CDR3 sequence reads: CSAAPGQSNTEAFF.

Judged by frequency, this clonotype is medium-sized. The J gene is TRBJ1-6, the V gene TRBV19; TCRdb gives TRBD1 as the D gene, but with no DNA this cannot be confirmed. Germline lookup yields CDR1 LNHDA and CDR2 SQIVND (reference sequence). The CDR3 runs 15 residues. The CDR3 spells CASSIRDRLYSPLHF. Complete variable domain (other parts from reference TRBV19 and TRBJ1-6): DGGITQSPKYLFRKEGQNVTLSCEQNLNHDAMYWYRQDPGQGLRLIYYSQIVNDFQKGDIAEGYSVSREKKESFPLTVTSAQKNPTAFYLCASSIRDRLYSPLHFGNGTRLTVT.

This clonotype registers medium-sized by frequency. The chain has TRBV6-5 and TRBJ1-4; as DNA is missing, the TRBD1 call by TCRdb cannot be tested. The CDR3 runs to 13 residues. Germline V lookup: CDR1 MNHEY, CDR2 SVGAGI. The CDR3 is CASRDRDGEKLFF.

This clonotype registers medium-sized (0.01 to 0.1%) by frequency. The CDR3 is CASSYTEGSTEAFF. The chain uses TRBV6-5 and TRBJ1-1. Germline V CDR1 and CDR2: MNHEY, SVGAGI. There are 14 residues in the CDR3.

This clonotype shows up as medium-sized by frequency. This rearrangement joins TRBV6-5 to TRBJ1-4; the TRBD1 assignment by TCRdb is unverifiable without DNA. The CDR3 contains 13 residues. The V gene's germline CDR1 is MNHEY and CDR2 SVGAGI. This CDR3 is CASSRTGGEKLFF.

The chain employs TRBV19 and TRBJ1-1; TCRdb indicates TRBD1, and absent DNA this call remains unverified. This CDR3 spans 14 amino acids. CDR1 LNHDA and CDR2 SQIVND come from the germline V gene (reference sequence). CDR3: CASSYIPGNTEAFF.

This clonotype is identified as medium-sized from frequency. The chain links TRBV6-5 to TRBJ2-1; without DNA, the TCRdb call of TRBD1 cannot be checked. Germline CDR1 MNHEY, CDR2 SVGAGI. The CDR3 totals 15 residues. The CDR3 here is CASTPPPAGYNEQFF.

This clonotype counts as medium-sized (0.01 to 0.1%) by frequency. V and J are TRBV18 and TRBJ1-5. Germline lookup yields CDR1 KGHSH and CDR2 LQKENI. There are 13 residues in the CDR3. Here the CDR3 reads CASSPDSNQPQHF. The variable domain in full, with the rest retrieved from reference TRBV18 and TRBJ1-5, is NAGVMQNPRHLVRRRGQEARLRCSPMKGHSHVYWYRQLPEEGLKFMVYLQKENIIDESGMPKERFSAEFPKEGPSILRIQQVVRGDSAAYFCASSPDSNQPQHFGDGTRLSIL.

J is TRBJ2-1 and V is TRBV11-1; TCRdb outputs TRBD2, but without DNA this stays unchecked. CDR1 is SGHAT and CDR2 is FQDESV in the germline V gene (reference sequence). The CDR3 is 15 amino acids. The CDR3: CASSLGGSGYDEQFF.

V gene TRBV10-3 combines with J gene TRBJ2-1; TCRdb selects TRBD2, and the lack of DNA leaves this call unchecked. This CDR3 contains 13 residues. Germline V gene sequence: CDR1 ENHRY, CDR2 SYGVKD. The CDR3 is CAISGDGTSEQFF.

This clonotype ranks as medium-sized in terms of frequency. The rearrangement uses TRBV5-6 and TRBJ1-1; lacking DNA, the TRBD1 call made by TCRdb goes unchecked. This CDR3 has 14 residues. Germline lookup yields CDR1 SGHDT and CDR2 YYEEEE. The CDR3 loop reads CASSLDSGDTEAFF.

This chain uses TRBV6-6 with TRBJ2-7; the TCRdb call, TRBD1, lacks DNA for checking. This CDR3 region has 15 residues. The V gene's germline CDR1 is MNHNY and CDR2 SVGAGI (reference sequence). The CDR3 spells CASSYQGQENYEQYF.

The chain couples TRBV12-3 or TRBV12-4 to TRBJ2-5; the TRBD2 assignment by TCRdb is unverifiable without DNA. This CDR3 region has 14 residues. The CDR3 loop is CASSAEAGQETQYF.

Measured by frequency, this clonotype is medium-sized. The rearrangement uses TRBV30 and TRBJ1-6. This CDR3 contains 12 residues. The germline V gene has CDR1 GTSNPN and CDR2 SVGIG (reference sequence). CDR3 amino acids: CAWGGVTEALHF.

By frequency, this clonotype is medium-sized (0.01 to 0.1%). The chain joins TRBV19 to TRBJ1-6; TCRdb calls TRBD1, which cannot be checked without DNA. The germline V gene has CDR1 LNHDA and CDR2 SQIVND (reference sequence). CDR3 length equals 15 residues. The chain's CDR3 is CASRYRGNYNSPLHF.

This clonotype registers medium-sized by frequency. This chain links TRBV6-5 with TRBJ2-7; lacking DNA, the TRBD2 call made by TCRdb goes unchecked. The CDR3 has 17 amino acids. Germline CDR1 is MNHEY and CDR2 is SVGAGI. CDR3 loop: CASSHAGASGGSGEQYF.

J is TRBJ1-1 and V is TRBV6-2 or TRBV6-3; the D call of TRBD1 rests on TCRdb alone, since no DNA is present to check it. Germline CDR1 and CDR2: MNHEY and SVGEGT. CDR3 length: 11 residues. CDR3 sequence reads: CASSYPGGAFF.

By frequency, this clonotype is medium-sized. The J gene is TRBJ2-2, the V gene TRBV29-1; TCRdb indicates TRBD1, and absent DNA this call remains unverified. CDR3 length: 14 residues. CDR1 is SQVTM and CDR2 is ANQGSEA in the germline V gene. Here the CDR3 reads CSVEGTGRTGELFF.

The chain combines TRBV27 with TRBJ1-4; TCRdb lists TRBD1, though no DNA is available to test this call. This CDR3 spans 13 amino acids. CDR1 is MNHEY, CDR2 SMNVEV, per germline (reference sequence). The CDR3: CASRGQGWEKLFF.

The chain couples TRBV12-3 or TRBV12-4 to TRBJ1-4. The CDR3 totals 14 residues. The CDR3 spells CASSFSAAAEKLFF.